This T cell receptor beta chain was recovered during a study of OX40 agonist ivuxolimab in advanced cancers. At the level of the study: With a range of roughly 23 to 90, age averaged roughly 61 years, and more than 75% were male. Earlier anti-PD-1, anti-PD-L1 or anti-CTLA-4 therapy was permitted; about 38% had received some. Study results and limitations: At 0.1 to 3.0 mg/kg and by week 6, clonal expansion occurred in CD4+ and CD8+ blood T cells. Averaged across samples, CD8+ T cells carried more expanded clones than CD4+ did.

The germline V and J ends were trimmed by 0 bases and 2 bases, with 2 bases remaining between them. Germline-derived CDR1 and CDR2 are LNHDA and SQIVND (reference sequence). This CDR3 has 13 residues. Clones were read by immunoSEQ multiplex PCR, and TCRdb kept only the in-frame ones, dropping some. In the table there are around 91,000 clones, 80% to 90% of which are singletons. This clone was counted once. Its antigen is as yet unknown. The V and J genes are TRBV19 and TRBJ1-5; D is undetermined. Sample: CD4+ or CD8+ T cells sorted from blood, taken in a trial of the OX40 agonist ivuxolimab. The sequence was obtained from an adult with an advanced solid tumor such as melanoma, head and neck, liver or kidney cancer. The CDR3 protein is CASSIDGNQPQHF. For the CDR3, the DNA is TGTGCCAGTAGTATAGACGGCAATCAGCCCCAGCATTTT.